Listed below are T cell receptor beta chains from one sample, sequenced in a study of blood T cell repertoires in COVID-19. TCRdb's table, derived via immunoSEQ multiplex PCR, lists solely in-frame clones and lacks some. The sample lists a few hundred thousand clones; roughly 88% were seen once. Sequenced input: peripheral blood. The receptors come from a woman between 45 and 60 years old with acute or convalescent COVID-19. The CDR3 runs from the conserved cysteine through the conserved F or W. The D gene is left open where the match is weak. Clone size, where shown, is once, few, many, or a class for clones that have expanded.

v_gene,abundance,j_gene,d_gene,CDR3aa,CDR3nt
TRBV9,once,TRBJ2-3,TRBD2,CASSSRRTGGGTQYF,TGTGCCAGCAGCAGCAGACGGACCGGCGGGGGTACGCAGTATTTT
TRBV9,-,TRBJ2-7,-,CASSSRGSYEQYF,TGTGCCAGCAGCTCCAGGGGATCCTACGAGCAGTACTTC
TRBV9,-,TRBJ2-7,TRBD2,CASSEASGIPTYEQYF,TGTGCCAGCAGCGAGGCTAGCGGGATTCCAACCTACGAGCAGTACTTC
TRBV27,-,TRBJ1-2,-,CASSLQANYGYTF,TGTGCCAGCAGCCTACAGGCTAACTATGGCTACACCTTC
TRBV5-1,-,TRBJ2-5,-,CASSRGERGGETQYF,TGCGCCAGCTCCCGTGGCGAGAGGGGGGGAGAGACCCAGTACTTC
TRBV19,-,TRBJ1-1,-,CASTNGGGDTEAFF,TGTGCCAGTACCAATGGGGGGGGTGACACTGAAGCTTTCTTT
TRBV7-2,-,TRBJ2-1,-,CASSLARLNEQFF,TGTGCCAGCAGCTTAGCGCGTCTCAATGAGCAGTTCTTC
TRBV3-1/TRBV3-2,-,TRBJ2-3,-,CASSLGDTQYF,TGTGCCAGCAGCCTGGGCGATACGCAGTATTTT
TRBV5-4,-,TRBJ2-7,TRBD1,CASSRRQGASYEQYF,TGTGCCAGCAGCAGAAGACAGGGGGCATCCTACGAGCAGTACTTC
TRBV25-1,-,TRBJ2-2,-,CASSEATTNTGELFF,TGTGCCAGCAGTGAAGCCACAACGAACACCGGGGAGCTGTTTTTT
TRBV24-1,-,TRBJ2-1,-,CATEGTNEQFF,TGTGCCACCGAAGGGACAAATGAGCAGTTCTTC
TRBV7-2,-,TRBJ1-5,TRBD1,CASSLGQAQPQHF,TGTGCCAGCAGCTTGGGACAGGCCCAGCCCCAGCATTTT
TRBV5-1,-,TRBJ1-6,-,CASRDQTGSSYNSPLHF,TGCGCCAGCAGGGACCAAACAGGGAGCTCATATAATTCACCCCTCCACTTT
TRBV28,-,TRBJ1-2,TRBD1,CASTWGQVYGYTF,TGTGCCAGCACCTGGGGACAGGTCTATGGCTACACCTTC
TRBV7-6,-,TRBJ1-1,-,CASSPLTGRTEAFF,TGTGCCAGCAGCCCCTTAACAGGGAGAACTGAAGCTTTCTTT
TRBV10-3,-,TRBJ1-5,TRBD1,CAISEGTGSPQPQHF,TGTGCCATCAGTGAAGGGACAGGGTCTCCTCAGCCCCAGCATTTT
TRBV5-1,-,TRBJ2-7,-,CASSTQGTYEQYF,TGCGCCAGCAGCACCCAGGGAACCTACGAGCAGTACTTC
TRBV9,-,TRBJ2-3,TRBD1,CASSAGARTGDTDTQYF,TGTGCCAGCAGCGCTGGAGCTCGGACAGGGGACACAGATACGCAGTATTTT
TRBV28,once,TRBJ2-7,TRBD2,CASSQGLAGLLSYEQYF,TGTGCCAGCAGCCAGGGACTAGCGGGACTACTATCCTACGAGCAGTACTTC
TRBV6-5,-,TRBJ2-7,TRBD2,CASRAGTSGSYEQYF,TGTGCCAGCAGGGCCGGGACTAGCGGATCCTACGAGCAGTACTTC
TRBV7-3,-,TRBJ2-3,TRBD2,CASSAGLAGADTQYF,TGTGCCAGCAGCGCCGGACTAGCGGGAGCAGATACGCAGTATTTT
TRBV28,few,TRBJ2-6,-,CASSLDSSGANVLTF,TGTGCCAGCAGTTTAGACAGCTCTGGGGCCAACGTCCTGACTTTC
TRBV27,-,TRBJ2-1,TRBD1,CASSSMDRGRYNEQFF,TGTGCCAGCAGTTCGATGGACAGGGGGAGATACAATGAGCAGTTCTTC
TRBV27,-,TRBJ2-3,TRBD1,CASSLVQGADTQYF,TGTGCCAGCAGTTTAGTACAGGGGGCAGATACGCAGTATTTT
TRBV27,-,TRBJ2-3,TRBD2,CASSWTSGSTDTQYF,TGTGCCAGCAGCTGGACTAGCGGGAGCACAGATACGCAGTATTTT
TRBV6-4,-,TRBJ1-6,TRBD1,CASSVMTGGNSPLHF,TGTGCCAGCAGTGTTATGACAGGGGGTAATTCACCCCTCCACTTT
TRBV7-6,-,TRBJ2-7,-,CASSLAGGAGEQYF,TGTGCCAGCAGCTTAGCGGGGGGGGCGGGCGAGCAGTACTTC
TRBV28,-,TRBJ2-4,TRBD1,CASSSPGTGGLAKNIQYF,TGTGCCAGCAGTTCCCCCGGGACAGGGGGGCTAGCCAAAAACATTCAGTACTTC
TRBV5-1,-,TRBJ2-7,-,CASSREPGKIYEQYF,TGCGCCAGCAGCCGCGAACCGGGGAAAATCTACGAGCAGTACTTC
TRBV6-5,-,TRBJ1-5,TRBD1,CASSPLDRGWQPQHF,TGTGCCAGCAGTCCGTTGGACAGGGGTTGGCAGCCCCAGCATTTT
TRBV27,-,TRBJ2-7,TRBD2,CASSPLFGSGESYEQYF,TGTGCCAGCAGCCCCCTTTTCGGTAGCGGGGAATCCTACGAGCAGTACTTC
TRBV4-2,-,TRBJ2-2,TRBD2,CASSQGSSGSKTGELFF,TGTGCCAGCAGCCAAGGTTCTAGCGGGAGCAAAACCGGGGAGCTGTTTTTT
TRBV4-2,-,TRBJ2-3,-,CASSLGLTDTQYF,TGTGCCAGCAGCCTCGGACTTACGGATACGCAGTATTTT
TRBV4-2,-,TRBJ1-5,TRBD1,CASSQDPGTGSGQPQHF,TGTGCCAGCAGCCAAGACCCCGGGACAGGGAGTGGGCAGCCCCAGCATTTT
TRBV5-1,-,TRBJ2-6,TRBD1,CASSTGDHSGANVLTF,TGCGCCAGCAGCACAGGGGACCACTCTGGGGCCAACGTCCTGACTTTC
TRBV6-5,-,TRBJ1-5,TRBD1,CASSYSGGVGNQPQHF,TGTGCCAGCAGTTACTCAGGGGGCGTAGGCAATCAGCCCCAGCATTTT
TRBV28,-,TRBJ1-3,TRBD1,CASSRTGSGNTIYF,TGTGCCAGCAGCCGGACAGGGTCAGGAAACACCATATATTTT
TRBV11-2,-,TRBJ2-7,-,CASSPEEWDYEQYF,TGTGCCAGCAGCCCGGAGGAGTGGGACTACGAGCAGTACTTC
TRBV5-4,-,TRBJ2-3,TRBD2,CASSVIAGGFTDTQYF,TGTGCCAGCAGCGTGATTGCGGGAGGCTTCACAGATACGCAGTATTTT
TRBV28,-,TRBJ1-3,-,CASSLGGARGNTIYF,TGTGCCAGCAGTTTAGGGGGGGCGCGAGGAAACACCATATATTTT
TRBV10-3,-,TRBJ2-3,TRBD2,CAISKVREGSDTQYF,TGTGCCATCAGTAAAGTCAGGGAGGGTTCCGATACGCAGTATTTT
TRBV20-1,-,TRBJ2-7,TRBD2,CSASLASGSHEQYF,TGCAGTGCTAGTTTAGCTAGCGGGAGTCACGAGCAGTACTTC
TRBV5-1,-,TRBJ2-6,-,CASSLVGEPGANVLTF,TGCGCCAGCAGCTTGGTTGGTGAGCCTGGGGCCAACGTCCTGACTTTC
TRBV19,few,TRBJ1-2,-,CASSIAGGNGGYTF,TGTGCCAGTAGTATAGCCGGGGGGAACGGAGGCTACACCTTC
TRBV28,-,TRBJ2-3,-,CASSLGDTITDTQYF,TGTGCCAGCAGTTTAGGGGACACGATCACAGATACGCAGTATTTT
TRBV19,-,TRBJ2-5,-,CASSPRGGPAETQYF,TGTGCCAGTAGTCCGAGGGGGGGGCCTGCAGAGACCCAGTACTTC
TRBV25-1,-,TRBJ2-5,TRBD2,CASSESGGRLAQYF,TGTGCCAGCAGTGAATCGGGGGGGCGCTTGGCCCAGTACTTC
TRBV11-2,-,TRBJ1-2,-,CASSLDQSRVRYGYTF,TGTGCCAGCAGCTTAGATCAATCCAGGGTTCGGTATGGCTACACCTTC
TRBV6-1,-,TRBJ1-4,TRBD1,CASSERQGLNEKLFF,TGTGCCAGCAGTGAGAGACAGGGACTGAATGAAAAACTGTTTTTT
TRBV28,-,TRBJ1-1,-,CATRTANTEAFF,TGTGCCACCAGGACAGCGAACACTGAAGCTTTCTTT
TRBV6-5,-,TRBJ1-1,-,CASRPQGFDTEAFF,TGTGCCAGCAGACCGCAGGGGTTTGACACTGAAGCTTTCTTT
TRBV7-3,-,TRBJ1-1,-,CASSLITGEAAFF,TGTGCCAGCAGCTTAATCACGGGTGAGGCAGCTTTCTTT
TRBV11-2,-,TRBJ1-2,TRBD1,CASSLARDSSYGYTF,TGTGCCAGCAGCTTAGCCCGGGACAGTTCCTATGGCTACACCTTC
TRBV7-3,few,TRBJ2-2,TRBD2,CASSVVSSGLTGELFF,TGTGCCAGCAGCGTCGTGTCTAGCGGCTTAACCGGGGAGCTGTTTTTT